This passage covers 14 T cell receptor beta chains from one sample sequenced in a study of T cells in Graves' hyperthyroidism and ophthalmopathy. Amplified regions were TCR beta CDR3 sequences from RNA transcripts. The primer set for the first-round RT-PCR of the TCR CDR3 was HTBI. Using its own MiXCR run on the multiplex PCR reads, TCRdb lists one record per CDR3 protein. The sample contains about 600,000 distinct CDR3 sequences, 14% of which appear only once. Sample: blood. Source of these receptors: a woman younger than 35 with Graves' ophthalmopathy.

The chain joins TRBV5-4 to TRBJ2-5, with TRBD2 as a possible D gene (7 bases). Trimming removed 0 bases at V and 2 bases at J, with 11 bases between. The CDR3 contains 15 residues. Germline CDR1 reads SGHNT; CDR2 reads YYREEE (reference sequence). The CDR3 protein is CASSLVGGGQETQYF. CDR3 nucleotides: TGTGCCAGCAGCTTGGTAGGGGGGGGACAAGAGACCCAGTACTTC.

This clonotype was recorded many times. This chain uses TRBV7-3 with TRBJ2-3; D call uncertain. CDR1 and CDR2 from the germline V gene are SGHTA and FQGTGA. V gave up 4 bases and J gave up 4 bases, with 9 bases separating them. This CDR3 has 13 amino acids. The CDR3 is CASSYGPSDTQYF. The CDR3 DNA sequence: TGTGCCAGCAGCTACGGGCCCTCAGATACGCAGTATTTT.

This clonotype was seen only a few times. The chain recombines TRBV5-6 with TRBJ1-6, with D tentatively TRBD1 (6 bases). Germline values: CDR1 SGHDT, CDR2 YYEEEE. Trimming pared 4 bases from V and 11 bases from J, leaving 22 bases between. This CDR3 is 16 amino acids long. The CDR3 sequence is CASSPGWGRSGPPLHF. CDR3 nucleotides: TGTGCCAGCAGCCCCGGGTGGGGGCGTTCTGGCCCACCCCTCCACTTT.

This clonotype was seen only a few times. This chain links TRBV19 with TRBJ1-1; D gene unclear. Germline CDR1 reads LNHDA; CDR2 reads SQIVND (reference sequence). V was shortened by 5 bases and J by 2 bases, with 9 bases between the two germline ends. The CDR3 length is 13 residues. The CDR3 DNA reads as TGTGCCAGTAGTGTTCGGCCTAACACTGAAGCTTTCTTT. It specifies CASSVRPNTEAFF.

The table lists this clonotype with many counts. The rearrangement uses TRBV20-1 and TRBJ1-1; D remains ambiguous. Germline CDR1 reads DFQATT; CDR2 reads SNEGSKA (reference sequence). The V and J ends lost 0 bases and 11 bases respectively, with 19 bases between them. This CDR3 is 14 amino acids long. The CDR3: CSARDRPSEGRAFF. The CDR3 DNA reads as TGCAGTGCTAGAGATCGACCCTCTGAGGGTCGGGCTTTCTTT.

This clonotype was picked up many times. The chain recombines TRBV28 with TRBJ2-7, with D possibly matching TRBD1 (6 bases). Looked up from germline, CDR1 is MDHEN and CDR2 is SYDVKM. The V gene lost 5 bases and the J gene lost 1 base, with 9 bases spanning the gap. There are 13 residues in the CDR3. The DNA of the CDR3 is TGTGCCAGCAGTAGCGGACAGTCCTACGAGCAGTACTTC. It is translated as CASSSGQSYEQYF.

The rearrangement links TRBV5-1 to TRBJ2-2, with 13 positions matching TRBD2. The CDR3 sequence is 17 residues long. CDR1 is SGHRS and CDR2 is YFSETQ in the germline V gene. Losses at the gene ends were 4 bases for V and 3 bases for J; bases not matched to a gene: 6. CDR3 sequence: CASSTGLAGVDTGELFF. Here the CDR3 DNA reads TGCGCCAGCAGCACAGGACTAGCGGGAGTTGACACCGGGGAGCTGTTTTTT. The entire variable domain, with the rest obtained from reference TRBV5-1 and TRBJ2-2, is as follows: KAGVTQTPRYLIKTRGQQVTLSCSPISGHRSVSWYQQTPGQGLQFLFEYFSETQRNKGNFPGRFSGRQFSNSRSEMNVSTLELGDSALYLCASSTGLAGVDTGELFFGEGSRLTVL.

This clonotype was counted many times. V is TRBV20-1 and J is TRBJ2-7; 8 nucleotides line up with TRBD2. Looked up from germline, CDR1 is DFQATT and CDR2 is SNEGSKA (reference sequence). Unmatched junction bases numbered 7, after V lost 3 bases and J lost 6 bases. This CDR3 contains 13 residues. The CDR3 region has the DNA TGCAGTGCTAGGAGCGGGAGAGGACGCGAGCAGTACTTC. This sequence encodes CSARSGRGREQYF.

This clonotype was counted many times. The chain couples TRBV29-1 to TRBJ1-5, with D uncertain. The CDR3 covers 13 residues. The V and J ends lost 2 bases and 6 bases respectively, with 11 bases between them. Germline loops: CDR1 SQVTM, CDR2 ANQGSEA. CDR3 in amino acids: CSVETSAGQPQHF. The CDR3 DNA is TGCAGCGTTGAAACGAGTGCGGGTCAGCCCCAGCATTTT.

This clonotype was seen a few times. The chain carries TRBV30 and TRBJ2-2, with D possibly being TRBD2 (7 bases). Trimming took 2 bases from V and 7 from J, leaving 11 bases between them. The V gene's germline CDR1 is GTSNPN and CDR2 SVGIG (reference sequence). CDR3 length equals 13 residues. Written as DNA, the CDR3 is TGTGCCTGGAGTTCAGGGGAGGGCGGGGAGCTGTTTTTT. Its translation: CAWSSGEGGELFF. The whole variable domain, filled in from reference TRBV30 and TRBJ2-2, reads SQTIHQWPATLVQPVGSPLSLECTVEGTSNPNLYWYRQAAGRGLQLLFYSVGIGQISSEVPQNLSASRPQDRQFILSSKKLLLSDSGFYLCAWSSGEGGELFFGEGSRLTVL.

In this sample, this clonotype turned up a few times. V gene TRBV25-1 combines with J gene TRBJ1-5; possibly TRBD1 for D (6 bases). With 3 bases removed from V and 2 bases from J, the gap between germline ends came to 8 bases. Germline CDR1 is MGHDK and CDR2 is SYGVNS. CDR3 length: 14 residues. The CDR3 spells CASSEGGRNQPQHF. The CDR3 nucleotides are TGTGCCAGCAGTGAGGGGGGGCGCAATCAGCCCCAGCATTTT.

V gene TRBV14 combines with J gene TRBJ2-7; a possible D gene is TRBD1 (6 bases). This CDR3 contains 15 residues. Germline V CDR1 and CDR2: SGHDN, FVKESK. V gave up 3 bases and J gave up 2 bases, with 14 bases separating them. DNA for the CDR3: TGTGCCAGCAGCCATCCGACAGGAGACACCTACGAGCAGTACTTC. This sequence encodes CASSHPTGDTYEQYF.

This clonotype has just one count. Relative to the germline gene, one junction end is altered; a read error may explain this. J is TRBJ2-2 and V is TRBV7-7, with D unresolved. The germline gives CDR1 SSHAT, CDR2 FNYEAQ (reference sequence). CDR3 length: 14 residues. The CDR3 coding sequence is TGTGCTAGCAGCTTAGGGTCGGGCACCGGGGAGCTGTTTTTT. Protein sequence: CASSLGSGTGELFF.

CDR3 DNA sequence: TGTGCCACCAGAGGGGACAGGGCAGGCGAGCAGTACTTC. Protein product: CATRGDRAGEQYF. J is TRBJ2-7 and V is TRBV24-1; 9 bases map to TRBD1. From germline, CDR1 is KGHDR and CDR2 SFDVKD. Trimming took 7 bases from V and 6 from J; bases not matched to a gene: 6. The CDR3 contains 13 residues.